The subject of this entry is one T cell receptor (beta chain). This sample was taken from a study of blood T cell repertoires in COVID-19. Looking at the study overall: In each case, the material was cDNA or gDNA derived from T cells, B-cell-depleted T cells, or PBMCs.

Germline lookup yields CDR1 LGHDT and CDR2 YNNKEL (reference sequence). Deletions cut 0 bases from V and 1 base from J, with 6 bases between. CDR3 length equals 14 residues. As originally analysed: How many nucleated cells were present was estimated from reference gene primer amplification. Assay: immunoSEQ multiplex PCR; the TCRdb copy retains only in-frame clones and omits some. The V and J calls and clone size come from that table; D and trimming were worked out from the DNA. The sample holds some 150,000 clones; about 85% are singletons and the top ten take around 1%. This TCR was sampled from a man aged 40-49 years with acute or convalescent COVID-19. The V call is TRBV3-1 (or the pseudogene TRBV3-2), the J call TRBJ1-2; D is unclear. Sequenced material: peripheral blood. DNA of the CDR3: TGTGCCAGCAGCCAAGATGAGTATAACTATGGCTACACCTTC. Protein: CASSQDEYNYGYTF.